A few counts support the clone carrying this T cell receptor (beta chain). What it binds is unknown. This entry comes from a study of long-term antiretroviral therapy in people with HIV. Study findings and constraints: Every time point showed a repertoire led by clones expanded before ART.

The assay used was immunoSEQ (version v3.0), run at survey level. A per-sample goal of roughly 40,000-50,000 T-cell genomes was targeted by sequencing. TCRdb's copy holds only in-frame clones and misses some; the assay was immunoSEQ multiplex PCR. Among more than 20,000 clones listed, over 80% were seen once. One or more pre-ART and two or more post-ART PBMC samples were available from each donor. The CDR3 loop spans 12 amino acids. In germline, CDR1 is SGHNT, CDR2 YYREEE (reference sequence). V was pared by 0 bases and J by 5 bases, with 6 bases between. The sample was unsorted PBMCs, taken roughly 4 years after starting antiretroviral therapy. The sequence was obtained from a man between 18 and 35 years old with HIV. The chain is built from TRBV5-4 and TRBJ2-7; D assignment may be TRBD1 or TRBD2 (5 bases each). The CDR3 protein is CASSLEGHEQYF. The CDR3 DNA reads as TGTGCCAGCAGCTTGGAGGGACACGAGCAGTACTTC. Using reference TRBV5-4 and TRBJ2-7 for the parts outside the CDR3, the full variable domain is ETGVTQSPTHLIKTRGQQVTLRCSSQSGHNTVSWYQQALGQGPQFIFQYYREEENGRGNFPPRFSGLQFPNYSSELNVNALELDDSALYLCASSLEGHEQYFGPGTRLTVT.